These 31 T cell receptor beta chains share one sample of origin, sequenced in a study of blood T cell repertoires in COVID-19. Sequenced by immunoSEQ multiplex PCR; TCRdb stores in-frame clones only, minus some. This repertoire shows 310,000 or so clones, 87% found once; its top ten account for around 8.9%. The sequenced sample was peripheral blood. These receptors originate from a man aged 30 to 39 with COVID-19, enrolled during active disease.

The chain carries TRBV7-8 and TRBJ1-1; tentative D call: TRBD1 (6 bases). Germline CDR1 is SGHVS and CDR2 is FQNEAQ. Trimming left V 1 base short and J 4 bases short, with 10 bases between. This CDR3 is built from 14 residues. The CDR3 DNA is TGTGCCAGCAGCTTAGGACAGGCGTTCACTGAAGCTTTCTTT. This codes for CASSLGQAFTEAFF.

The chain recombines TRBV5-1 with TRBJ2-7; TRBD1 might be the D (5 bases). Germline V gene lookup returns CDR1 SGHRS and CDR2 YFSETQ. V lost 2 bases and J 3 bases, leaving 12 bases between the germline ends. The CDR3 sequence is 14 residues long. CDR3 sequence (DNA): TGCGCCAGCAGCTTTAGAGACAGCGTCTACGAGCAGTACTTC. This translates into CASSFRDSVYEQYF.

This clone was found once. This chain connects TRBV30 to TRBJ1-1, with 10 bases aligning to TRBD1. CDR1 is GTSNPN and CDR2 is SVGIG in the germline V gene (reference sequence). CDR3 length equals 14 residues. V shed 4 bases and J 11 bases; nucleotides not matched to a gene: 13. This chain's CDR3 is CAWTNDRGRLLAFF. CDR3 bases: TGTGCCTGGACCAACGACAGGGGGCGTCTTTTGGCTTTCTTT.

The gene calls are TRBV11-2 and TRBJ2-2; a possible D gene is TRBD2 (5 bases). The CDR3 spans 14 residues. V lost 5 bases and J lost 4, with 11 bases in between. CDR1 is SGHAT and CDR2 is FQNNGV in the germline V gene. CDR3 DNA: TGTGCCAGCAGCCCCGGAGGACCCACCGGGGAGCTGTTTTTT. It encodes CASSPGGPTGELFF.

CDR3 in amino acids: CASSLTFDRGNGYTF. The CDR3 DNA follows: TGCGCCAGCAGCCTGACCTTCGACAGGGGTAATGGCTACACCTTC. The chain has TRBV5-1 and TRBJ1-2; 8 bases fit TRBD1. The CDR3 runs to 15 residues. The germline V gene has CDR1 SGHRS and CDR2 YFSETQ. V shed 4 bases and J 6 bases; nucleotides not matched to a gene: 11.

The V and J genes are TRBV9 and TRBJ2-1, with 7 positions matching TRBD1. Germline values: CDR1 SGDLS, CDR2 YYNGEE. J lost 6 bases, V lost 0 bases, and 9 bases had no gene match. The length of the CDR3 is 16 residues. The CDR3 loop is CASSVASRGFTNEQFF. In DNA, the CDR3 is TGTGCCAGCAGCGTAGCTAGCAGGGGGTTTACCAATGAGCAGTTCTTC.

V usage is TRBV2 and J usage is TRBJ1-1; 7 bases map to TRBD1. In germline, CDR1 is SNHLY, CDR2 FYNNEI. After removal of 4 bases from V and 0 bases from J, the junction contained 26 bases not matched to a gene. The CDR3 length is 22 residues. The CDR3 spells CASSVPRAVAGINRGLNTEAFF. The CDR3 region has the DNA TGTGCCAGCAGTGTTCCACGGGCTGTCGCCGGGATTAACAGGGGTTTGAACACTGAAGCTTTCTTT.

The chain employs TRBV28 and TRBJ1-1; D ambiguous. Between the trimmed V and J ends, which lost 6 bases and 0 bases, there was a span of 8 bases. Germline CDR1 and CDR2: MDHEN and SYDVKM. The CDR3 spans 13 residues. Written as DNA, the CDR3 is TGTGCCAGCAGGAGGTCCCTGAACACTGAAGCTTTCTTT. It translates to CASRRSLNTEAFF. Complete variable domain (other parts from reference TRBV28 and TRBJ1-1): DVKVTQSSRYLVKRTGEKVFLECVQDMDHENMFWYRQDPGLGLRLIYFSYDVKMKEKGDIPEGYSVSREKKERFSLILESASTNQTSMYLCASRRSLNTEAFFGQGTRLTVV.

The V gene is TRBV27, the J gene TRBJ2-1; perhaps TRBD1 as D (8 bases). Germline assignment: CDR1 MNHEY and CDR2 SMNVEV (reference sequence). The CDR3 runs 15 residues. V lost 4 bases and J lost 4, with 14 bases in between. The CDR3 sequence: CASSWGGTGYNEQFF. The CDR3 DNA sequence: TGTGCCAGCAGTTGGGGGGGGACAGGTTACAATGAGCAGTTCTTC.

The chain's CDR3 is CASSMFAGQSPAYEQYF. CDR3 nucleotide sequence: TGTGCCAGTAGTATGTTTGCGGGACAGAGCCCAGCCTACGAGCAGTACTTC. This chain links TRBV19 with TRBJ2-7, with a tentative D call TRBD1 (7 bases). CDR1 and CDR2 (germline): LNHDA, SQIVND (reference sequence). The CDR3 spans 17 residues. Trimming pared 3 bases from V and 2 bases from J, leaving 20 bases between.

The DNA of the CDR3 is TGTGCCGCCCGAGACAGGGTGGCATCTGGCTACACCTTC. Its protein product is CAARDRVASGYTF. The V call is TRBV6-5, the J call TRBJ1-2, with 7 bases fitting TRBD1. Germline assignment: CDR1 MNHEY and CDR2 SVGAGI. V dropped 11 bases and J dropped 7; count of bases not matched to a gene: 13. The CDR3 consists of 13 residues.

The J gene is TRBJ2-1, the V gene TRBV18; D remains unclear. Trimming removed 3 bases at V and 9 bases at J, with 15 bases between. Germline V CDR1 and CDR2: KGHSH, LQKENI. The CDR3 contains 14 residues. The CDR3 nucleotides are TGTGCCAGCTCACCCGATTTAATGCCGGGTGAGCAGTTCTTC. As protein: CASSPDLMPGEQFF. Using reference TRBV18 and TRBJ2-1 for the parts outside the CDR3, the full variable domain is NAGVMQNPRHLVRRRGQEARLRCSPMKGHSHVYWYRQLPEEGLKFMVYLQKENIIDESGMPKERFSAEFPKEGPSILRIQQVVRGDSAAYFCASSPDLMPGEQFFGPGTRLTVL.

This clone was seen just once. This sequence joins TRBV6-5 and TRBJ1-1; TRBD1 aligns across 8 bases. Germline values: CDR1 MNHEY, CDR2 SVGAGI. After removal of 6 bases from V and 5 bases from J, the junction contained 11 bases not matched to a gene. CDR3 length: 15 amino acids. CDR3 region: CASSPTQGARTEAFF. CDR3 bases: TGTGCCAGCAGCCCCACTCAGGGGGCGCGTACTGAAGCTTTCTTT.

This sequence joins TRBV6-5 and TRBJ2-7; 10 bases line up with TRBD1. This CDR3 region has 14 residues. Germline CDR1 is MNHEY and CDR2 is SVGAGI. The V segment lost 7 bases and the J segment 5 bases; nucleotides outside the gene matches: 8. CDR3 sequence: CASMGPGQGNEQYF. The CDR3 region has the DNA TGTGCCAGCATGGGCCCGGGACAGGGGAACGAGCAGTACTTC.

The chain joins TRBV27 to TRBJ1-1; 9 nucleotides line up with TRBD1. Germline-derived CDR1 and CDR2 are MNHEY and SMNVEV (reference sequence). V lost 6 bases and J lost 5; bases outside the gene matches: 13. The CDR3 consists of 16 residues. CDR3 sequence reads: CASRAGTGSPGTEAFF. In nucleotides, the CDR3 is TGTGCCAGCAGAGCCGGGACAGGGTCCCCGGGTACTGAAGCTTTCTTT.

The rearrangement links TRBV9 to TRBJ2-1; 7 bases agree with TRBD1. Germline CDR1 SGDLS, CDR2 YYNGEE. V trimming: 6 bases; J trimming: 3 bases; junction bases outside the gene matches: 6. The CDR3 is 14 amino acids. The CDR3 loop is CASTGTADYNEQFF. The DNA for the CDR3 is TGTGCCAGCACTGGGACAGCCGACTACAATGAGCAGTTCTTC.

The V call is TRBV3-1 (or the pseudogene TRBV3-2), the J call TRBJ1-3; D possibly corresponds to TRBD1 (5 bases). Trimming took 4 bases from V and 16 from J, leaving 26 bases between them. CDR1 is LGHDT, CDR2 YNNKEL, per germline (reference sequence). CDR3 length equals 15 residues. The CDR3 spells CASSPSWAGELRVYF. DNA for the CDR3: TGTGCCAGCAGCCCTTCTTGGGCCGGAGAGCTCAGGGTGTATTTT.

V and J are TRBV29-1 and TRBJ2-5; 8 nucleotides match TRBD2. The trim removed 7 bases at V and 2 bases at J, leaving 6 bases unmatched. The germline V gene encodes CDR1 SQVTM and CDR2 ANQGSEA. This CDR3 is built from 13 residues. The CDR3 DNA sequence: TGCAGCGCCCGGGAGGGGTGGCAAGAGACCCAGTACTTC. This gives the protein CSAREGWQETQYF.

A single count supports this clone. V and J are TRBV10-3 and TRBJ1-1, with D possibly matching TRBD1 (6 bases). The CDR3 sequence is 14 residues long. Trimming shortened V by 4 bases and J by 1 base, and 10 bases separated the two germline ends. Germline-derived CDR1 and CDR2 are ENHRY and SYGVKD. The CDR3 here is CAISASTGNTEAFF. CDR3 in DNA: TGTGCCATCAGTGCTTCGACAGGGAACACTGAAGCTTTCTTT.

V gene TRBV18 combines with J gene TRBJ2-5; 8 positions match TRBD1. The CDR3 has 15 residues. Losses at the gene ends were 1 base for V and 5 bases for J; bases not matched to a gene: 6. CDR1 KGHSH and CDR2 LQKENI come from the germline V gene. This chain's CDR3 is CASSPLPGGRETQYF. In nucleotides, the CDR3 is TGTGCCAGCTCACCACTTCCAGGGGGCCGGGAGACCCAGTACTTC. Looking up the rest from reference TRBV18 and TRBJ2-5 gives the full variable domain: NAGVMQNPRHLVRRRGQEARLRCSPMKGHSHVYWYRQLPEEGLKFMVYLQKENIIDESGMPKERFSAEFPKEGPSILRIQQVVRGDSAAYFCASSPLPGGRETQYFGPGTRLLVL.

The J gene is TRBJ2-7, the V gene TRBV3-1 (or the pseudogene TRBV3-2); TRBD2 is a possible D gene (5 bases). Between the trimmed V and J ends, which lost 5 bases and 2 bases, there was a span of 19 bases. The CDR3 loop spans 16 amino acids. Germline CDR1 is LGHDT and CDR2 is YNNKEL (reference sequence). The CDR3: CASSTRGLAPAYEQYF. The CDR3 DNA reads TGTGCCAGCAGCACTCGGGGTCTAGCACCAGCCTACGAGCAGTACTTC.

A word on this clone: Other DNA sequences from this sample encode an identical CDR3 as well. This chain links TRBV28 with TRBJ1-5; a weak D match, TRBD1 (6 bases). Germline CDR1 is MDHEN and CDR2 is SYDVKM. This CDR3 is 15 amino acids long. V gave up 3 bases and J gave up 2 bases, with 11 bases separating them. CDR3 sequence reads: CASSLGGGGNQPQHF. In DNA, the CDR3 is TGTGCCAGCAGTTTGGGAGGGGGTGGCAATCAGCCCCAGCATTTT.

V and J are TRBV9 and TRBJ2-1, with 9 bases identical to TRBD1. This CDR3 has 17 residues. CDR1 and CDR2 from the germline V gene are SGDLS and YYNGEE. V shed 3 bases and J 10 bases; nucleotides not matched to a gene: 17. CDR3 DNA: TGTGCCAGCAGCGGGCCTAGGACAGGGGCTTCAGGTTGGGAGCAGTTCTTC. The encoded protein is CASSGPRTGASGWEQFF.

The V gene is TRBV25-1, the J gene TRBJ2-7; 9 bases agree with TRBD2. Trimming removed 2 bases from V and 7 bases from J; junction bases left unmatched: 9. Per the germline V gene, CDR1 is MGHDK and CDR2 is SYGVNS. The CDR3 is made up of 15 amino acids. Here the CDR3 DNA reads TGTGCCAGCAGTGAAAATATAGCGGGAGTGGGAGAGCAGTACTTC. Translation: CASSENIAGVGEQYF.

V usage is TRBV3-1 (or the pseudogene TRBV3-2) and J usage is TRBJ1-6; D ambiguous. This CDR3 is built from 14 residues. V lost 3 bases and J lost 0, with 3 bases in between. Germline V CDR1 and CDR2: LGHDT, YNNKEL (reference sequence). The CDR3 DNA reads TGTGCCAGCAGCCAGAGCTCCTATAATTCACCCCTCCACTTT. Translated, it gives CASSQSSYNSPLHF.

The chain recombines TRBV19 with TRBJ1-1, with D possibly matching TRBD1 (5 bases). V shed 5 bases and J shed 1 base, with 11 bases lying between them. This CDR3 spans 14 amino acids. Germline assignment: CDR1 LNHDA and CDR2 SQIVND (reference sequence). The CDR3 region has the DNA TGTGCCAGTAGTGAGATTCAGGGGAACACTGAAGCTTTCTTT. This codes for CASSEIQGNTEAFF.

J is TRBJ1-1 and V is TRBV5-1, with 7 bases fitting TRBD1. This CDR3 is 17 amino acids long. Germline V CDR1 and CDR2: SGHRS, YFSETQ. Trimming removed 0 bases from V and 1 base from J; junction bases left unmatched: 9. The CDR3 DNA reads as TGCGCCAGCAGCTTGGTGTTAGGGACAGAGCAGAACACTGAAGCTTTCTTT. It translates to CASSLVLGTEQNTEAFF.

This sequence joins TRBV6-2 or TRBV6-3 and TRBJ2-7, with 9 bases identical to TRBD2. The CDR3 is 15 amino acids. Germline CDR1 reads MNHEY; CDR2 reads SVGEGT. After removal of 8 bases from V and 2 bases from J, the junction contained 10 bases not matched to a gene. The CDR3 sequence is CASRFGTSITYEQYF. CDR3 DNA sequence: TGTGCCAGCCGTTTCGGGACTAGCATAACCTACGAGCAGTACTTC.

The chain's CDR3 is CSAIYRTEAFF. Here the CDR3 DNA reads TGCAGTGCTATCTATCGCACTGAAGCTTTCTTT. The chain has TRBV20-1 and TRBJ1-1; D is unclear. V was cut by 4 bases and J by 4 bases, with 7 bases left in between. Germline V gives CDR1 DFQATT, CDR2 SNEGSKA (reference sequence). The length of the CDR3 is 11 residues.

The CDR3 DNA sequence: TGTGCCAGCAGCCCCGGGACAGCGAACTATGGCTACACCTTC. Protein sequence: CASSPGTANYGYTF. This rearrangement joins TRBV6-6 to TRBJ1-2; 7 nucleotides align to TRBD1. CDR3 length equals 14 residues. J lost 2 bases, V lost 6 bases, and 6 bases had no gene match. Germline V gene sequence: CDR1 MNHNY, CDR2 SVGAGI (reference sequence).

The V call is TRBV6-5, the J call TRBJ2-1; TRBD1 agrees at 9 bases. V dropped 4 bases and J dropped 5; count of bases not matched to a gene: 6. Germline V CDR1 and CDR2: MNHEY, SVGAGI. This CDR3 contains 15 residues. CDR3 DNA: TGTGCCAGCAGTTGGGGGACAGGGTCTAACAATGAGCAGTTCTTC. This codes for CASSWGTGSNNEQFF.